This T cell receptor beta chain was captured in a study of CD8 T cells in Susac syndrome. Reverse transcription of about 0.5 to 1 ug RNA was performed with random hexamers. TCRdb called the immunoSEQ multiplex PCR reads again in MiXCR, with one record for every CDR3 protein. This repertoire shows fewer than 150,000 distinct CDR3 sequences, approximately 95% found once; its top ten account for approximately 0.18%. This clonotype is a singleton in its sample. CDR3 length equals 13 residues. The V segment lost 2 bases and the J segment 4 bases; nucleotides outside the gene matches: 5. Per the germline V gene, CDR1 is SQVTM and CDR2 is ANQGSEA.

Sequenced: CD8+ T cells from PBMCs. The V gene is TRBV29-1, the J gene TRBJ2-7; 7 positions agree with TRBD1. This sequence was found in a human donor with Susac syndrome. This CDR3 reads CSVEQGEAYEQYF. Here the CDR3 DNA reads TGCAGCGTTGAACAGGGGGAAGCTTACGAGCAGTACTTC.